Sequencing of this TCR beta chain was carried out in a study of human T cells and chemical hapten exposure. TCRdb independently ran MiXCR on the RACE reads; one entry per CDR3 protein. This sample carries 330,000 or so distinct CDR3 sequences, about 6% of them seen once, and the ten largest clones take 4.5% to 6%. Germline V CDR1 and CDR2: KGHSH, LQKENI. This CDR3 is built from 15 residues. V shed 3 bases and J shed 4 bases, with 14 bases lying between them. Time point defined: patch test 2, 6 weeks after DPC sensitization. Treatment indicated: therapeutic diphenylcyclopropenone sensitization with weekly scalp DPC.

V usage is TRBV18 and J usage is TRBJ2-3, with D maybe TRBD2 (5 bases). This TCR came from a woman aged 18-35 years with alopecia areata. Some clones in this sample may be carry-over from other donors' samples. Sequencing was performed on whole blood, taken in connection with sensitization to the hapten diphenylcyclopropenone (DPC). DNA for the CDR3: TGTGCCAGCTCACCCGGCCGGGGAGACCCAGATACGCAGTATTTT. This codes for CASSPGRGDPDTQYF.